This TCR beta chain was identified in a study of circulating and synovial CD4+ cells in juvenile arthritis. Overall study findings and caveats: These blood cells shared more CDR3 sequences with synovium than bulk blood.

Trimming took off 5 bases at V and 0 bases at J, with 9 bases between the two ends. The length of the CDR3 is 14 residues. The V gene's germline CDR1 is MDHEN and CDR2 SYDVKM. Data came from immunoSEQ multiplex PCR; TCRdb stores just in-frame clones and leaves some out. The sample includes around 35,000 clones, roughly 96% seen only once; the top ten take approximately 0.18%. Of note for this clone: What it binds is not known.

The chain carries TRBV28 and TRBJ2-3; D is ambiguous. The sequenced material came from CD4+ T cells from blood. The origin of this receptor is a human donor with juvenile idiopathic arthritis. The CDR3 DNA follows: TGTGCCAGCAGTCCCGGGTCTAGCACAGATACGCAGTATTTT. Its protein is CASSPGSSTDTQYF.